A selection of T cell receptor beta chains follows, all from one sample in a study of T cell repertoires in cytomegalovirus infection. These receptors' antigens are unknown. TCRdb redid the calling of the reads with MiXCR, one entry per CDR3 protein. The sample includes about 700,000 distinct CDR3 sequences, roughly 30% of them seen just once. The sequenced sample was cultured PBMCs, obtained from culture after CMV antigen stimulation. The source is a human donor in good health (CMV status not recorded). Some clones in this sample may be carry-over from other donors' samples. The CDR3 runs from the conserved cysteine through the conserved F or W. The D gene is left open where the match is weak. Expanded clones are given a class, and other clones once, few, many or no size at all.

TRBV10-2,NA,NA,TRBJ2-1,CASSGEVAEPLGVFF,TGCGCCAGCAGTGGGGAAGTAGCGGAGCCCTTAGGGGTGTTCTTC
TRBV19,NA,NA,TRBJ1-2,CASSVQGPDETTNYGYTF,TGTGCCAGTAGTGTTCAGGGCCCCGATGAAACCACTAACTATGGCTACACCTTC
TRBV19,few,TRBD2,TRBJ2-7,CASSTLAGGPGYEQYF,TGTGCCAGTAGTACCCTAGCGGGAGGGCCGGGGTACGAGCAGTACTTC
TRBV11-2,few,NA,TRBJ2-6,CASSPYGASSSGANVLTF,TGTGCCAGCAGCCCCTACGGGGCGTCTAGCTCTGGGGCCAACGTCCTGACTTTC
TRBV20-1,few,TRBD1,TRBJ2-7,CSADPGQGNYEQYF,TGCAGTGCTGATCCCGGACAGGGCAACTACGAGCAGTACTTC
TRBV7-2,many,NA,TRBJ2-7,CASSLFGDTSSYEQYF,TGTGCCAGCAGCTTATTCGGGGACACCAGCTCCTACGAGCAGTACTTC
TRBV4-1,many,TRBD1,TRBJ2-3,CASSQAEVKYRGLSTDTQYF,TGCGCCAGCAGCCAAGCAGAAGTAAAATACAGGGGGCTGAGCACAGATACGCAGTATTTT
TRBV10-3,NA,TRBD2,TRBJ2-7,CATGGGIRYEQYF,TGTGCTACCGGGGGGGGGATCCGCTACGAGCAGTACTTC
TRBV11-1,NA,TRBD2,TRBJ2-3,CASSRLAGSLGDTQYF,TGTGCCAGCAGCAGGCTAGCGGGGAGTCTGGGAGATACGCAGTATTTT
TRBV12-3/TRBV12-4,NA,NA,TRBJ1-2,CASSLPSGNGYTF,TGTGCCAGCAGTTTACCCTCAGGAAATGGCTACACCTTC
TRBV6-2/TRBV6-3,NA,NA,TRBJ2-7,CASRASTSYEQYF,TGTGCCAGCAGGGCGTCCACCTCCTACGAGCAGTACTTC
TRBV7-2,many,NA,TRBJ2-7,CASSLTTRYEQYF,TGTGCCAGCAGCTTAACCACCCGCTACGAGCAGTACTTC